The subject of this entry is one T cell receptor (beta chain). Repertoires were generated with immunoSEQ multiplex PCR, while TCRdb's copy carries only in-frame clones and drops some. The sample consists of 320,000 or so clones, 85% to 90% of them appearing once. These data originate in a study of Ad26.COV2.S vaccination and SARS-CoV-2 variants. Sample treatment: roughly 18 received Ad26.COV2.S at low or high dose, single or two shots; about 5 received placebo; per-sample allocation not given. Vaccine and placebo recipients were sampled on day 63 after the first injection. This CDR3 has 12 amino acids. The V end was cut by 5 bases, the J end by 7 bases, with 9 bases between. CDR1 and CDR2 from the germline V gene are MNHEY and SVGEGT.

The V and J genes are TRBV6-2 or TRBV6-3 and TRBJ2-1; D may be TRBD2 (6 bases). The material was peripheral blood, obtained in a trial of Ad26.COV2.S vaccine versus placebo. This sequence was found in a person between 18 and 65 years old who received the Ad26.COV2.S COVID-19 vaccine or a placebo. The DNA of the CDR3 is TGTGCCAGCAGTCGACTAGTGAATGAGCAGTTCTTC. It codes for CASSRLVNEQFF.